The rows below give T cell receptor beta chains drawn from one sample of a study of T-cell memory formation after mild COVID-19. TCRdb fed the 5' RACE reads into MiXCR, producing one record per CDR3 protein. This table holds about 150,000 distinct CDR3 sequences, around 13% found once. Sample: PBMCs or a T cell subset sorted from them (not recorded which). Receptors were obtained from a man aged 18-30 years who had mild COVID-19 (a few samples of this study predate the infection). Cell type and time point are not known. Each CDR3 is given with its conserved first and last residue. A D gene is named only where the DNA matches it firmly. Expanded clones get a size class; other rows say once, few or many, or leave the size out.

D | J | V | size | CDR3 | DNA
TRBD1 | TRBJ1-4 | TRBV12-3/TRBV12-4 | many | CASSPGQGIEKLFF | TGTGCCAGCAGTCCCGGACAGGGGATCGAAAAACTGTTTTTT
TRBD1 | TRBJ1-1 | TRBV7-6 | . | CASSLRDRGVTEAFF | TGTGCCAGCAGCCTCCGGGACAGAGGGGTCACTGAAGCTTTCTTT
. | TRBJ1-5 | TRBV20-1 | . | CSARFVGRGSSVGNQPQHF | TGCAGTGCTAGATTCGTCGGCAGGGGTTCATCGGTAGGCAATCAGCCCCAGCATTTT
. | TRBJ2-1 | TRBV20-1 | . | CSAISVREVNEQFF | TGCAGTGCTATTTCGGTTCGTGAGGTTAATGAGCAGTTCTTC
TRBD1 | TRBJ1-2 | TRBV5-1 | few | CASSFGGQADYGYTF | TGCGCCAGCAGCTTCGGTGGACAGGCAGACTATGGCTACACCTTC
. | TRBJ1-1 | TRBV6-5 | . | CASSYSIISEAFF | TGTGCCAGCAGTTACTCGATTATTTCTGAAGCTTTCTTT
TRBD2 | TRBJ2-5 | TRBV7-2 | few | CASSRGTSGGGRETQYF | TGTGCCAGCAGCAGAGGGACTAGCGGGGGAGGTAGAGAGACCCAGTACTTC
TRBD1 | TRBJ2-5 | TRBV7-2 | few | CASSPRLGQGQETQYF | TGTGCCAGCAGCCCCAGGCTGGGACAGGGCCAAGAGACCCAGTACTTC
TRBD1 | TRBJ2-5 | TRBV7-2 | many | CASSTDRAGTQYF | TGTGCCAGCAGCACGGACAGGGCGGGGACCCAGTACTTC
TRBD2 | TRBJ2-3 | TRBV12-3/TRBV12-4 | . | CAVHLAGYKDTQYF | TGTGCCGTCCACTTAGCGGGGTATAAAGATACGCAGTATTTT
TRBD2 | TRBJ2-2 | TRBV4-2 | . | CASSPASGANTGELFF | TGTGCCAGCAGCCCTGCTAGCGGCGCGAACACCGGGGAGCTGTTTTTT
. | TRBJ2-2 | TRBV7-2 | . | CASRLDFTGELFF | TGTGCCAGCCGCCTGGACTTCACCGGGGAGCTGTTTTTT
. | TRBJ2-2 | TRBV7-9 | . | CASSYWDKQAGELFF | TGTGCCAGCAGCTACTGGGACAAACAGGCCGGGGAGCTGTTTTTT
. | TRBJ1-5 | TRBV4-2 | few | CASSQDPPTDVSNQPQHF | TGTGCCAGCAGCCAAGATCCCCCTACTGATGTTAGCAATCAGCCCCAGCATTTT
. | TRBJ1-2 | TRBV20-1 | few | CSARDRFGPYGYTF | TGCAGTGCTAGAGATCGTTTCGGGCCCTATGGCTACACCTTC
. | TRBJ1-2 | TRBV25-1 | . | CASRGIREGYTF | TGTGCCAGCCGGGGTATCCGGGAGGGCTACACCTTC
. | TRBJ2-3 | TRBV7-8 | few | CASSLGLPSTDTQYF | TGTGCCAGCAGTCTAGGACTCCCTAGCACAGATACGCAGTATTTT
. | TRBJ2-6 | TRBV25-1 | . | CASSESPGGANVLTF | TGTGCCAGCAGTGAAAGTCCCGGGGGGGCCAACGTCCTGACTTTC
. | TRBJ1-1 | TRBV5-1 | . | CASSLAPGALGAFF | TGCGCCAGCAGCTTGGCCCCCGGGGCCCTTGGCGCTTTCTTT
. | TRBJ2-5 | TRBV7-3 | . | CASSLRPFETQYF | TGTGCCAGCAGCTTAAGACCATTTGAGACCCAGTACTTC
. | TRBJ1-2 | TRBV9 | . | CASSAQLGQIPYGYTF | TGTGCCAGCAGCGCCCAATTAGGACAAATCCCCTATGGCTACACCTTC
TRBD1 | TRBJ2-7 | TRBV5-1 | few | CASSVDRFYEQYF | TGCGCCAGCAGCGTGGACAGGTTCTACGAGCAGTACTTC
. | TRBJ2-3 | TRBV29-1 | . | CSEGDSITDTQYF | TGCAGCGAGGGAGATTCCATAACAGATACGCAGTATTTT
TRBD1 | TRBJ1-1 | TRBV4-3 | . | CASSQDLGTGVTEAFF | TGCGCCAGCAGCCAAGATTTGGGGACAGGGGTCACTGAAGCTTTCTTT
TRBD1 | TRBJ1-6 | TRBV3-1 | . | CASSQGPGGESPLHF | TGTGCCAGCAGCCAAGGCCCAGGGGGCGAGTCACCCCTCCACTTT
. | TRBJ1-2 | TRBV5-6 | . | CASSSIYRGNNYGYTF | TGTGCCAGCAGCTCCATCTATAGGGGGAACAACTATGGCTACACCTTC
. | TRBJ2-5 | TRBV2 | . | CASQAETQYF | TGTGCCAGCCAGGCGGAGACCCAGTACTTC
TRBD2 | TRBJ2-3 | TRBV4-3 | . | CASSQPSGTSGVPDTQYF | TGCGCCAGCAGCCAGCCGTCTGGGACTAGCGGGGTCCCAGATACGCAGTATTTT
. | TRBJ2-5 | TRBV20-1 | few | CSVRAGAQETQYF | TGCAGTGTTCGGGCGGGGGCACAAGAGACCCAGTACTTC
TRBD1 | TRBJ1-1 | TRBV5-8 | . | CASSLYRGANTEAFF | TGTGCCAGCAGCTTGTACAGGGGGGCGAACACTGAAGCTTTCTTT
. | TRBJ1-4 | TRBV7-9 | few | CASSRRQIGGEKLFF | TGTGCCAGCAGCCGGCGACAGATTGGTGGGGAAAAACTGTTTTTT
. | TRBJ1-5 | TRBV6-5 | few | CASSYSARFNQPQHF | TGTGCCAGCAGTTACTCGGCACGGTTCAATCAGCCCCAGCATTTT
. | TRBJ2-7 | TRBV20-1 | few | CSAPTRGTFYEQYF | TGCAGTGCCCCCACACGGGGCACCTTCTACGAGCAGTACTTC
. | TRBJ1-1 | TRBV5-1 | . | CASSLESAPVREAFF | TGCGCCAGCAGCTTGGAGTCCGCTCCGGTTCGTGAAGCTTTCTTT
. | TRBJ2-7 | TRBV5-1 | . | CASSLVGQNYEQYF | TGCGCCAGCAGCTTGGTAGGCCAAAACTACGAGCAGTACTTC
TRBD2 | TRBJ2-5 | TRBV12-3/TRBV12-4 | . | CASTLGGFGTQYF | TGTGCCAGCACCCTGGGGGGGTTTGGGACCCAGTACTTC
TRBD1 | TRBJ2-7 | TRBV3-1 | few | CASSRTGGAEQYF | TGTGCCAGCAGCCGGACAGGGGGTGCCGAGCAGTACTTC
. | TRBJ1-1 | TRBV3-1 | few | CASSRRGTEAFF | TGTGCCAGCAGCCGGCGAGGCACTGAAGCTTTCTTT
TRBD1 | TRBJ1-2 | TRBV29-1 | once | CSVEGRQGRQSYGYTF | TGCAGCGTTGAAGGACGACAGGGGCGGCAGAGCTATGGCTACACCTTC
TRBD1 | TRBJ1-2 | TRBV12-3/TRBV12-4 | many | CASSRDRGGYTF | TGTGCCAGCAGTCGGGACAGGGGTGGCTACACCTTC
. | TRBJ1-1 | TRBV15 | few | CATSRGGGTEAFF | TGTGCCACCAGCAGAGGTGGTGGCACTGAAGCTTTCTTT
TRBD1 | TRBJ1-2 | TRBV5-5 | . | CASSYGQGGGYTF | TGTGCCAGCAGTTATGGACAGGGAGGCGGCTACACCTTC
. | TRBJ2-1 | TRBV7-9 | many | CASLRELSYNEQFF | TGTGCCAGCCTCCGGGAGCTCTCCTACAATGAGCAGTTCTTC
. | TRBJ2-2 | TRBV29-1 | few | CSVDRTGELFF | TGCAGCGTTGATCGCACCGGGGAGCTGTTTTTT
TRBD1 | TRBJ2-7 | TRBV5-1 | many | CASSLGTGAYEQYF | TGCGCCAGCAGCCTGGGGACAGGGGCCTACGAGCAGTACTTC
. | TRBJ2-3 | TRBV29-1 | few | CSASGAGTDTQYF | TGCAGCGCGTCGGGGGCAGGGACAGATACGCAGTATTTT
. | TRBJ1-2 | TRBV19 | . | CASEDRQLYGYTF | TGTGCCAGTGAAGACAGGCAACTCTATGGCTACACCTTC
. | TRBJ1-2 | TRBV6-5 | . | CASGAEGLSYTF | TGTGCCAGCGGGGCGGAGGGTCTTAGCTACACCTTC
TRBD1 | TRBJ2-7 | TRBV9 | . | CASSVGTEYEQYF | TGTGCCAGCAGCGTTGGGACAGAATACGAGCAGTACTTC
. | TRBJ2-4 | TRBV12-3/TRBV12-4 | . | CASSLSQGRGDIQYF | TGTGCCAGCAGTTTAAGTCAGGGGCGAGGAGACATTCAGTACTTC
. | TRBJ1-2 | TRBV7-2 | many | CASSLDLPGYTF | TGTGCCAGCAGCTTAGATCTCCCTGGCTACACCTTC